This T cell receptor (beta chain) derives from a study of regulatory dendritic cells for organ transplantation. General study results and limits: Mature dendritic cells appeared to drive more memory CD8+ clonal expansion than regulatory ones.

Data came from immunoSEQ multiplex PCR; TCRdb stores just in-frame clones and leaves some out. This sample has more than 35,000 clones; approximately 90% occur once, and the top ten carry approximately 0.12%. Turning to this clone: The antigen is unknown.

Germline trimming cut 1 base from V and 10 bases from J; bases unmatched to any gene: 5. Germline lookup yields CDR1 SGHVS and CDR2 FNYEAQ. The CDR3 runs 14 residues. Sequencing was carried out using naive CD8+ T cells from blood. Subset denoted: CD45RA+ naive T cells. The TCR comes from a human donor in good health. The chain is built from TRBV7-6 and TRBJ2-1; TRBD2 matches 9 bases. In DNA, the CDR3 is TGTGCCAGCAGCTTAGATGGGACTAGCTCCGAGCAGTTCTTC. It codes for CASSLDGTSSEQFF. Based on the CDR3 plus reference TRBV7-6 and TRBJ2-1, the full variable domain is GAGVSQSPRYKVTKRGQDVALRCDPISGHVSLYWYRQALGQGPEFLTYFNYEAQQDKSGLPNDRFSAERPEGSISTLTIQRTEQRDSAMYRCASSLDGTSSEQFFGPGTRLTVL.